A single sample is the source of the 30 T cell receptor beta chains below, sequenced in a study of PD-1 blockade in classical Hodgkin lymphoma. Relapse after autologous stem cell transplantation occurred in every patient, and brentuximab vedotin exposure varied. Sequencing was performed with immunoSEQ multiplex PCR; in TCRdb, only in-frame clones are kept and a portion is missing. This sample yields around 31,000 clones, of which 70% to 85% are seen a single time; roughly 4% belongs to the top ten. The sequenced sample was peripheral blood mononuclear cells (PBMCs), obtained before the second cycle of nivolumab. All receptors come from a human donor with classical Hodgkin lymphoma.

V gene TRBV5-6 combines with J gene TRBJ1-2; TRBD1 is a possible D gene (5 bases). The CDR3 has 14 residues. The germline gives CDR1 SGHDT, CDR2 YYEEEE. V was trimmed by 5 bases and J by 4 bases, leaving 15 bases between them. The CDR3 DNA reads TGTGCCAGCAGTGCTGTAACAGGAATCTATGGCTACACCTTC. This gives the protein CASSAVTGIYGYTF.

The genes are TRBV7-9 and TRBJ1-1; the D is unclear. V gave up 2 bases and J gave up 4 bases, with 8 bases separating them. There are 13 residues in the CDR3. Germline V gives CDR1 SEHNR, CDR2 FQNEAQ (reference sequence). For the CDR3, the DNA is TGTGCCAGCAGCTTATCGGGAGGCACTGAAGCTTTCTTT. It encodes CASSLSGGTEAFF.

This chain connects TRBV5-4 to TRBJ1-1; TRBD1 might be the D (5 bases). The CDR3 length is 14 residues. The V gene's germline CDR1 is SGHNT and CDR2 YYREEE (reference sequence). V dropped 5 bases and J dropped 1 base, with 12 bases sitting between them. CDR3 region: CASRSSGGNTEAFF. CDR3 DNA sequence: TGTGCCAGCAGGTCCTCGGGGGGGAACACTGAAGCTTTCTTT.

The V gene is TRBV19, the J gene TRBJ2-5; a weak D match, TRBD2 (6 bases). CDR3 length: 13 residues. Trimming shortened V by 6 bases and J by 1 base, and 9 bases separated the two germline ends. Germline CDR1 reads LNHDA; CDR2 reads SQIVND (reference sequence). CDR3 loop: CASSRDFQETQYF. CDR3 in DNA: TGTGCCAGTAGCCGGGACTTCCAAGAGACCCAGTACTTC.

This clone was detected once. The J gene is TRBJ2-3, the V gene TRBV5-1, with TRBD2 identical over 9 bases. Germline-derived CDR1 and CDR2 are SGHRS and YFSETQ. CDR3 length: 15 residues. J gave up 2 bases and V 5 bases, and 6 bases lay outside the gene matches. The CDR3 protein is CASRGSGGSTDTQYF. The CDR3 nucleotides read TGCGCCAGCAGAGGTAGCGGGGGCTCCACAGATACGCAGTATTTT. Full variable domain (missing parts from reference TRBV5-1 and TRBJ2-3): KAGVTQTPRYLIKTRGQQVTLSCSPISGHRSVSWYQQTPGQGLQFLFEYFSETQRNKGNFPGRFSGRQFSNSRSEMNVSTLELGDSALYLCASRGSGGSTDTQYFGPGTRLTVL.

The chain couples TRBV7-2 to TRBJ2-7; D uncertain. Germline loops: CDR1 SGHTA, CDR2 FQGNSA. The V gene lost 1 base and the J gene lost 3 bases, with 13 bases spanning the gap. The CDR3 consists of 15 residues. In DNA, the CDR3 is TGTGCCAGCAGCTTAGGACCCGACCGGAACTACGAGCAGTACTTC. Translation: CASSLGPDRNYEQYF.

The chain recombines TRBV7-2 with TRBJ1-5; TRBD1 agrees at 8 bases. The trim removed 3 bases at V and 5 bases at J, leaving 6 bases unmatched. The CDR3 runs 15 residues. Per the germline V gene, CDR1 is SGHTA and CDR2 is FQGNSA. Here the CDR3 DNA reads TGTGCCAGCAGCTTGACAGGGGATAGTTATCAGCCCCAGCATTTT. Translation gives CASSLTGDSYQPQHF.

The chain combines TRBV14 with TRBJ2-3; tentative D call: TRBD2 (6 bases). CDR1 is SGHDN, CDR2 FVKESK, per germline. V lost 1 base, J lost 3 bases, and 17 bases lay in between. The CDR3 sequence is 17 residues long. The CDR3 sequence: CASSQVELLAWTDTQYF. The CDR3 nucleotides are TGTGCCAGCAGCCAAGTGGAGTTGCTAGCGTGGACAGATACGCAGTATTTT.

V is TRBV7-3 and J is TRBJ2-7; D is perhaps TRBD1 (6 bases). The CDR3 contains 14 residues. V lost 5 bases, J lost 4 bases, and 15 bases lay in between. Looked up from germline, CDR1 is SGHTA and CDR2 is FQGTGA. The CDR3 DNA follows: TGTGCCAGCAGCCCGGGTGGCAGGGGTTACGAGCAGTACTTC. Its translation: CASSPGGRGYEQYF. The variable domain in full, completed from reference TRBV7-3 and TRBJ2-7, reads GAGVSQTPSNKVTEKGKYVELRCDPISGHTALYWYRQSLGQGPEFLIYFQGTGAADDSGLPNDRFFAVRPEGSVSTLKIQRTERGDSAVYLCASSPGGRGYEQYFGPGTRLTVT.

J is TRBJ1-1 and V is TRBV2; 8 positions agree with TRBD1. This CDR3 has 15 residues. The junction had 13 bases not matched to a gene; V was cut back by 8 bases and J by 5 bases. CDR1 and CDR2 from the germline V gene are SNHLY and FYNNEI. The CDR3 reads CASRGDRTGQTEAFF. Here the CDR3 DNA reads TGTGCCAGCCGTGGTGATAGGACAGGGCAGACTGAAGCTTTCTTT. Full variable domain (rest looked up from reference TRBV2 and TRBJ1-1): EPEVTQTPSHQVTQMGQEVILRCVPISNHLYFYWYRQILGQKVEFLVSFYNNEISEKSEIFDDQFSVERPDGSNFTLKIRSTKLEDSAMYFCASRGDRTGQTEAFFGQGTRLTVV.

This clone ranks as medium-sized. This rearrangement joins TRBV5-6 to TRBJ1-5; tentative D call: TRBD1 (5 bases). Germline V gene sequence: CDR1 SGHDT, CDR2 YYEEEE. The CDR3 runs 15 residues. The ends were cut back, 0 bases at V and 8 bases at J, with 15 bases in the middle. The CDR3 DNA follows: TGTGCCAGCAGCTTGGCCCGCAGGGCGGATAAGCCCCAGCATTTT. This codes for CASSLARRADKPQHF.

Note on this clone: This sample includes further DNA sequences coding for the same CDR3. The V gene is TRBV14, the J gene TRBJ1-1; D is ambiguous. CDR3 length: 14 residues. V was cut by 4 bases and J by 0 bases, with 9 bases left in between. Germline-derived CDR1 and CDR2 are SGHDN and FVKESK. The CDR3 here is CASSPPGMNTEAFF. In DNA form, the CDR3 reads TGTGCCAGCAGCCCCCCAGGCATGAACACTGAAGCTTTCTTT.

This clone was seen only a few times. The J gene is TRBJ2-3, the V gene TRBV10-3; possible D gene TRBD1, 5 bases. With 10 bases removed from V and 8 bases from J, the gap between germline ends came to 16 bases. The CDR3 consists of 12 residues. The V gene's germline CDR1 is ENHRY and CDR2 SYGVKD. Here the CDR3 reads CATQGVLGTQYF. In nucleotides, the CDR3 is TGTGCCACCCAAGGGGTTTTGGGTACGCAGTATTTT.

V and J are TRBV2 and TRBJ1-5, with a possible D match to TRBD1 (6 bases). The CDR3 sequence is 14 residues long. Trimming took off 4 bases at V and 2 bases at J, with 9 bases between the two ends. CDR1 SNHLY and CDR2 FYNNEI come from the germline V gene. CDR3 DNA: TGTGCCAGCAGTGTACAGGGAGGCAATCAGCCCCAGCATTTT. The encoded protein is CASSVQGGNQPQHF.

This chain joins TRBV28 and TRBJ2-3; D is unclear. The CDR3 sequence is 17 residues long. V was trimmed by 7 bases and J by 0 bases, leaving 20 bases between them. Germline assignment: CDR1 MDHEN and CDR2 SYDVKM. Written as DNA, the CDR3 is TGTGCCAGCACCATTAGGACGGAAAAAGGAAGCACAGATACGCAGTATTTT. Residues: CASTIRTEKGSTDTQYF.

This sequence joins TRBV7-5 and TRBJ1-4; the table's D call TRBD1 went unverified against the DNA. TRBV7-5 is a listed pseudogene. CDR3 size: 18 residues. The CDR3 DNA sequence: TGTGTCAGAAGCTTAGCAGGACAGGGGGGGTCTACTAATGAAAAACTGTTTTTT. Translating it yields CVRSLAGQGGSTNEKLFF.

The rearrangement links TRBV4-1 to TRBJ2-1, with D perhaps given as TRBD1 or TRBD2 (6 bases each). The CDR3 runs 16 residues. Germline loops: CDR1 MGHRA, CDR2 YSYEKL. V lost 0 bases, J lost 3 bases, and 12 bases lay in between. In DNA, the CDR3 is TGCGCCAGCAGCCAAGAAGGGGGGCCCCACTACAATGAGCAGTTCTTC. Translating it yields CASSQEGGPHYNEQFF.

This chain links TRBV6-1 with TRBJ2-2; D gene ambiguous. CDR1 is MNHNS, CDR2 SASEGT, per germline. Between the trimmed V and J ends, which lost 8 bases and 2 bases, there was a span of 12 bases. This CDR3 contains 14 residues. The CDR3 DNA reads TGTGCCAGCCTCAGAGGCAGAAACACCGGGGAGCTGTTTTTT. Amino acid sequence: CASLRGRNTGELFF.

A few counts support this clone. The chain carries TRBV2 and TRBJ2-1; D is unclear. This CDR3 comprises 12 residues. The V end lost 9 bases, the J end lost 2 bases, and 8 bases lay between the germline ends. The germline V gene encodes CDR1 SNHLY and CDR2 FYNNEI. DNA for the CDR3: TGTGCCAGGAGGCGGACCTACAATGAGCAGTTCTTC. Protein product: CARRRTYNEQFF.

The V call is TRBV28, the J call TRBJ2-5, with 10 bases identical to TRBD2. This CDR3 spans 18 amino acids. The V gene's germline CDR1 is MDHEN and CDR2 SYDVKM. Trimming at V came to 5 bases and at J to 0 bases, leaving 12 bases not matched to a gene. The CDR3 DNA sequence: TGTGCCAGCAGTGGGGTTGCTAGCGGGGGTGGTGACCAAGAGACCCAGTACTTC. Amino acids: CASSGVASGGGDQETQYF.

This clone was recorded once. The gene calls are TRBV5-1 and TRBJ1-2, with no clear D. This CDR3 contains 14 residues. Germline-derived CDR1 and CDR2 are SGHRS and YFSETQ. The ends were cut back, 0 bases at V and 3 bases at J, with 9 bases in the middle. CDR3 protein: CASSLGGRDYGYTF. The CDR3 DNA sequence: TGCGCCAGCAGCTTGGGTGGAAGGGACTATGGCTACACCTTC.

The chain has TRBV29-1 and TRBJ1-3; 7 nucleotides align to TRBD1. The ends lost 7 bases at V and 0 bases at J; junction bases unmatched: 9. The CDR3 runs 15 residues. The germline gives CDR1 SQVTM, CDR2 ANQGSEA. In nucleotides, the CDR3 is TGCAGCGCTATCGGACAGGAGAGCTCTGGAAACACCATATATTTT. Translation gives CSAIGQESSGNTIYF.

This clone was detected only a few times. CDR3 sequence reads: CASSFSTGDGTQYF. The CDR3 DNA follows: TGTGCCAGCAGCTTCTCAACGGGGGATGGGACCCAGTACTTC. The chain uses TRBV7-9 and TRBJ2-5; a weak D match, TRBD2 (6 bases). CDR1 and CDR2 from the germline V gene are SEHNR and FQNEAQ (reference sequence). Trimming shortened V by 3 bases and J by 7 bases, and 15 bases separated the two germline ends. The CDR3 contains 14 residues.

This chain uses TRBV10-3 with TRBJ1-1; D gene ambiguous. Trimming removed 10 bases from V and 4 bases from J, with 19 bases in between. Germline CDR1 ENHRY, CDR2 SYGVKD. CDR3 length: 14 residues. Here the CDR3 DNA reads TGTGCCACCGGCGGGAGCTATATGAGCACTGAAGCTTTCTTT. Protein product: CATGGSYMSTEAFF.

This chain joins TRBV5-1 and TRBJ1-6, with 9 bases identical to TRBD1. Unmatched junction bases numbered 3, after V lost 4 bases and J lost 7 bases. Germline assignment: CDR1 SGHRS and CDR2 YFSETQ. The CDR3 is made up of 14 amino acids. The chain's CDR3 is CASSPGTGNSPLHF. DNA of the CDR3: TGCGCCAGCAGCCCTGGGACAGGGAATTCACCCCTCCACTTT.

The chain couples TRBV7-7 to TRBJ2-5; D gene ambiguous. Germline V gene sequence: CDR1 SSHAT, CDR2 FNYEAQ (reference sequence). The CDR3 totals 13 residues. Trimming cost V 1 base and J 3 bases, with 6 bases left between them. The DNA for the CDR3 is TGTGCCAGCAGCTTAGGGACCAAAGAGACCCAGTACTTC. This encodes CASSLGTKETQYF.

This rearrangement joins TRBV6-6 to TRBJ1-1, with D unresolved. Germline CDR1 MNHNY, CDR2 SVGAGI (reference sequence). Trimming stripped 4 bases from V and 7 bases from J, with 13 bases between. The CDR3 extends over 13 amino acids. The DNA of the CDR3 is TGTGCCAGCAGTTTACGGTCGGGTGTTGAAGCTTTCTTT. Amino acids: CASSLRSGVEAFF.

The gene calls are TRBV19 and TRBJ2-2; D uncertain. Germline V gene lookup returns CDR1 LNHDA and CDR2 SQIVND (reference sequence). Trimming cost V 1 base and J 4 bases, with 7 bases left between them. The CDR3 is 14 amino acids. CDR3 DNA sequence: TGTGCCAGTAGTATAGGGCAGGTCACCGGGGAGCTGTTTTTT. Amino acid sequence: CASSIGQVTGELFF.

The V gene is TRBV7-9, the J gene TRBJ1-1; weak D call: TRBD1 (5 bases). Trimming stripped 4 bases from V and 4 bases from J, with 22 bases between. Germline assignment: CDR1 SEHNR and CDR2 FQNEAQ (reference sequence). The CDR3 has 17 residues. CDR3 bases: TGTGCCAGCAGCTCCCGGGGGGGAGGTAGATCGGCCACTGAAGCTTTCTTT. Protein product: CASSSRGGGRSATEAFF.

The count of this clone is one. V is TRBV30 and J is TRBJ2-7; the D gene could be TRBD1 or TRBD2 (5 bases each). The CDR3 totals 14 residues. Looked up from germline, CDR1 is GTSNPN and CDR2 is SVGIG (reference sequence). V was cut by 1 base and J by 2 bases, with 12 bases left in between. CDR3: CAWSEGTIAYEQYF. CDR3 sequence (DNA): TGTGCCTGGAGTGAAGGGACCATCGCCTACGAGCAGTACTTC.